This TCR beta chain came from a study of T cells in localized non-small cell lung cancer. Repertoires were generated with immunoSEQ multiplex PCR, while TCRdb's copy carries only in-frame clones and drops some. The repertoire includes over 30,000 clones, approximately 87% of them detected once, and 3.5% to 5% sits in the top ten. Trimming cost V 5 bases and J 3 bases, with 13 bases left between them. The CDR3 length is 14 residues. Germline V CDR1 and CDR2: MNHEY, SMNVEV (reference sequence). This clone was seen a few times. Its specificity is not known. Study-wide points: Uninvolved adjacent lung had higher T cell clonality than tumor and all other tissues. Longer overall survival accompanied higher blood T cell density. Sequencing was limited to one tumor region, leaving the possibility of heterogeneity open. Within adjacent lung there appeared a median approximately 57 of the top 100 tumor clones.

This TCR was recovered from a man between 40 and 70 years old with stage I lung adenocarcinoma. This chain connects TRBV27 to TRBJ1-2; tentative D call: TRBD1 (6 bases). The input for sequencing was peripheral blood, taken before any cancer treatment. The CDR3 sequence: CASSPYRVDYGYTF. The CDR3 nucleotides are TGTGCCAGCAGTCCTTACAGGGTAGACTATGGCTACACCTTC.